Listed below are T cell receptor beta chains from one sample, sequenced in a study of T-cell memory formation after mild COVID-19. TCRdb used MiXCR to reprocess the 5' RACE reads, holding one entry per CDR3 protein. In the table there are fewer than 300,000 distinct CDR3 sequences, around 15% of which are singletons. Sequenced material: PBMCs or a T cell subset sorted from them (not recorded which). These receptor sequences come from a man in his late teens or twenties who had mild COVID-19 (a few samples of this study predate the infection). Cell type and time point are not known. CDR3s include the opening cysteine and the closing phenylalanine or tryptophan. The D gene is left open where the match is weak. Some rows mark clone size as missing; the rest say once, few, many or name a class of expanded clone.

V gene	J gene	clone size	D gene	CDR3 DNA	CDR3 protein
TRBV7-2	TRBJ1-2	.	.	TGTGCCAGCAGCGCCAGGTGGAACTATGGCTACACCTTC	CASSARWNYGYTF
TRBV6-1	TRBJ1-5	few	TRBD1	TGTGCCAGCAGGGGGACAGGGGTCAATCAGCCCCAGCATTTT	CASRGTGVNQPQHF
TRBV4-3	TRBJ2-7	few	.	TGCGCCAGCAGCCAATATCAGGGATACGAGCAGTACTTC	CASSQYQGYEQYF
TRBV7-8	TRBJ1-1	.	.	TGTGCCAGCAGCTTAGCGCGGGGTTACACTGAAGCTTTCTTT	CASSLARGYTEAFF
TRBV7-2	TRBJ1-1	many	.	TGTGCCAGCAGCGCCCAGGGGCGCAGGACTGAAGCTTTCTTT	CASSAQGRRTEAFF
TRBV7-9	TRBJ2-7	.	.	TGTGCCAGCAGCTTAGAGGGACAAATATACGAGCAGTACTTC	CASSLEGQIYEQYF
TRBV20-1	TRBJ2-3	few	.	TGCAGTGCTATTAATCCTGGCACAGATACGCAGTATTTT	CSAINPGTDTQYF
TRBV7-2	TRBJ2-3	few	TRBD2	TGTGCCAGCAGCACCCGACTAGCGGGGGATCGCACAGATACGCAGTATTTT	CASSTRLAGDRTDTQYF
TRBV9	TRBJ2-2	.	TRBD2	TGTGCCAGCAGCGAGACTAGCGCCAACACCGGGGAGCTGTTTTTT	CASSETSANTGELFF
TRBV7-8	TRBJ2-4	.	.	TGTGCCAGCAGCAGGAGAAACGCAGAAGACATTCAGTACTTC	CASSRRNAEDIQYF
TRBV10-1	TRBJ2-3	few	TRBD2	TGCGCCAGCATCCCGGGACTAGCGGGGGGGCGCGGCACAGATACGCAGTATTTT	CASIPGLAGGRGTDTQYF
TRBV15	TRBJ2-5	few	TRBD2	TGTGCCACCAGCAGAGGCAGACTAGCGGGGGGCCAAGAGACCCAGTACTTC	CATSRGRLAGGQETQYF
TRBV3-1	TRBJ2-2	few	TRBD2	TGTGCCAGCAGCCAGGGACTAGCGGGGGGTAACACCGGGGAGCTGTTTTTT	CASSQGLAGGNTGELFF
TRBV29-1	TRBJ2-1	once	.	TGCAGCGTTGATTCACCAGGGCGGGGCAATGAGCAGTTCTTC	CSVDSPGRGNEQFF
TRBV5-1	TRBJ2-3	.	TRBD2	TGCGCCAGCAGTGGGACTAGCGGGACAGATACGCAGTATTTT	CASSGTSGTDTQYF
TRBV27	TRBJ1-6	.	.	TGTGCCAGCAGTCCTACCGGGCCCTGGTTCCATAATTCACCCCTCCACTTT	CASSPTGPWFHNSPLHF
TRBV7-6	TRBJ2-5	few	.	TGTGCCAGCAGCTTACTTATCCGAGAGACCCAGTACTTC	CASSLLIRETQYF
TRBV2	TRBJ1-6	.	.	TGTGCCAGCAGTGAAGGGGGCAGGGTGGGATCACCCCTCCACTTT	CASSEGGRVGSPLHF
TRBV6-6	TRBJ2-3	.	.	TGTGCCAGCAGTGGGGCGGGGGATACGCAGTATTTT	CASSGAGDTQYF
TRBV6-5	TRBJ1-5	.	TRBD1	TGTGCCAGCAGGATAAGGACAGGGGTTCAGCCCCAGCATTTT	CASRIRTGVQPQHF
TRBV5-1	TRBJ1-1	many	.	TGCGCCAGCAGCTTGGTTCGTTCCACTGAAGCTTTCTTT	CASSLVRSTEAFF
TRBV7-2	TRBJ2-3	many	.	TGTGCCAGCAGCGCACGACAGTTTCCTGATACGCAGTATTTT	CASSARQFPDTQYF
TRBV30	TRBJ2-7	few	.	TGTGCCTGGAGTGAGTTCCACGAGCAGTACTTC	CAWSEFHEQYF
TRBV11-2	TRBJ2-3	many	.	TGTGCCAGCAGCTTATTGCTAGAGAGTACAGATACGCAGTATTTT	CASSLLLESTDTQYF
TRBV5-1	TRBJ1-1	few	TRBD1	TGCGCCAGCAGCGCTAATCCGGGACAGAAGAACACTGAAGCTTTCTTT	CASSANPGQKNTEAFF
TRBV6-6	TRBJ2-1	.	.	TGTGCCAGCAGTTGGACCGCCACCTACAATGAGCAGTTCTTC	CASSWTATYNEQFF
TRBV5-1	TRBJ2-1	.	TRBD1	TGCGCCAGCGCCATGGACGGGACAGCCTACAATGAGCAGTTCTTC	CASAMDGTAYNEQFF
TRBV19	TRBJ2-3	few	TRBD2	TGTGCGATCGGGAGGGCAGATACGCAGTATTTT	CAIGRADTQYF
TRBV27	TRBJ2-1	.	TRBD2	TGTGCCAGCAGTTTGGGGAGCGGGGGGTCCCACAATGAGCAGTTCTTC	CASSLGSGGSHNEQFF
TRBV4-2	TRBJ2-5	once	TRBD2	TGTGCCAGCAGCCAGGATCGAGCGGGGGTCAAAGAGACCCAGTACTTC	CASSQDRAGVKETQYF
TRBV7-2	TRBJ2-6	few	TRBD1	TGTGCCAGCAGCGCCGGGACAGGGGCCTCTGGGGCCAACGTCCTGACTTTC	CASSAGTGASGANVLTF
TRBV28	TRBJ1-1	few	.	TGTGCCAGCACCTCGAGGGGCAAGGCTTTCTTT	CASTSRGKAFF
TRBV7-6	TRBJ1-1	many	.	TGTGCCAGCAGCTCCCAGAGGGGCACTGAAGCTTTCTTT	CASSSQRGTEAFF
TRBV11-2	TRBJ2-4	few	.	TGTGCCAGCAGCACACCGGGTGCAGCGAGAGCCAAAAACATTCAGTACTTC	CASSTPGAARAKNIQYF